One and the same sample provided the 30 T cell receptor beta chains below, sequenced in a study of prognosis after radiotherapy for stage I lung cancer. Two-round multiplex PCR on genomic DNA was the method by which TCR beta CDR3 was amplified. The authors ran first-round PCR with primers specific to each TRBV and TRBJ gene. TCRdb used MiXCR to reprocess the multiplex PCR reads, holding one entry per CDR3 protein. Among around 51,000 distinct CDR3 sequences listed, over 30% were seen once. This specimen was PBMCs, taken before or after stereotactic body radiation therapy (not recorded which). Receptors were obtained from a donor of 50 years or more with non-small cell lung cancer.

This chain uses TRBV7-2 with TRBJ2-7, with a tentative D call TRBD2 (6 bases). V was clipped by 5 bases and J by 7 bases, with 21 bases between them. Per the germline V gene, CDR1 is SGHTA and CDR2 is FQGNSA. The CDR3 extends over 15 amino acids. CDR3 nucleotides: TGTGCCAGCAGCCCCCAAGTCGGGAGTGCCGAAGAGCAGTACTTC. Protein: CASSPQVGSAEEQYF. The whole variable domain, remainder taken from reference TRBV7-2 and TRBJ2-7, is GAGVSQSPSNKVTEKGKDVELRCDPISGHTALYWYRQSLGQGLEFLIYFQGNSAPDKSGLPSDRFSAERTGGSVSTLTIQRTQQEDSAVYLCASSPQVGSAEEQYFGPGTRLTVT.

The V and J genes are TRBV5-1 and TRBJ2-7; 15 nucleotides line up with TRBD2. CDR1 SGHRS and CDR2 YFSETQ come from the germline V gene. J gave up 12 bases and V 0 bases, and 7 bases lay outside the gene matches. This CDR3 is 15 amino acids long. CDR3 DNA: TGCGCCAGCAGCTTGGAAGGGACTAGCGGGAGGCGTCTGTACTTC. This encodes CASSLEGTSGRRLYF.

The rearrangement joins TRBV11-2 to TRBJ1-2, with D maybe TRBD1 (5 bases). The CDR3 loop spans 13 amino acids. V lost 5 bases and J 8 bases, leaving 15 bases between the germline ends. Germline assignment: CDR1 SGHAT and CDR2 FQNNGV. In DNA form, the CDR3 reads TGTGCCAGCAGCCATATAGGTGGGGGAGGCTACACCTTC. Translated, it gives CASSHIGGGGYTF.

This clonotype was seen many times. The V and J genes are TRBV6-2 or TRBV6-3 and TRBJ1-1, with D unclear. Germline CDR1 is MNHEY and CDR2 is SVGEGT. V gave up 4 bases and J gave up 0 bases, with 6 bases separating them. The CDR3 loop spans 13 amino acids. CDR3 sequence: CASSWAVNTEAFF. The CDR3 DNA reads as TGTGCCAGCAGTTGGGCGGTGAACACTGAAGCTTTCTTT.

As for this clonotype: A far larger clone is just one base off, so this is likely a read error. This rearrangement joins TRBV6-2 or TRBV6-3 to TRBJ1-2; maybe TRBD1 (6 bases). The CDR3 extends over 13 amino acids. V dropped 5 bases and J dropped 7 bases, with 14 bases sitting between them. Germline-derived CDR1 and CDR2 are MNHEY and SVGEGT. CDR3 sequence: CASSPDGGLGYTF. The CDR3 DNA sequence: TGTGCCAGCAGTCCCGACGGGGGCCTTGGCTACACCTTC.

This clonotype has only a few counts. The V call is TRBV18, the J call TRBJ1-1; 7 bases fit TRBD1. V trimming: 4 bases; J trimming: 2 bases; junction bases outside the gene matches: 4. Germline CDR1 is KGHSH and CDR2 is LQKENI. The CDR3 loop spans 14 amino acids. CDR3 loop: CASSQGQPNTEAFF. Written as DNA, the CDR3 is TGTGCCAGCTCACAGGGACAGCCTAACACTGAAGCTTTCTTT.

This clonotype showed up many times. The chain uses TRBV6-1 and TRBJ1-1; D remains ambiguous. Germline loops: CDR1 MNHNS, CDR2 SASEGT. The length of the CDR3 is 13 residues. The ends were cut back, 8 bases at V and 0 bases at J, with 10 bases in the middle. CDR3 sequence: CASGRIMNTEAFF. CDR3 coding DNA: TGTGCCAGCGGCCGAATCATGAACACTGAAGCTTTCTTT.

This clonotype was counted once. V usage is TRBV20-1 and J usage is TRBJ2-2; 7 bases match TRBD1. CDR1 is DFQATT, CDR2 SNEGSKA, per germline (reference sequence). The CDR3 length is 14 residues. CDR3 loop: CSLRDRVRGGELFF. Here the CDR3 DNA reads TGCAGCCTCCGTGACAGGGTGCGAGGCGGGGAGCTGTTTTTT.

This clonotype came up a few times. This likely came from a read error, as a far larger clone is one base away. The chain combines TRBV7-2 with TRBJ2-7; 7 bases match TRBD1. This CDR3 is 15 amino acids long. CDR1 is SGHTA, CDR2 FQGNSA, per germline. The V and J ends lost 7 bases and 0 bases, in that order; junction bases with no gene match: 9. CDR3 coding DNA: TGTGCCAGCATCCACGGGCGGACAGGCTCCTACGAGCAGTACTTC. Amino acids: CASIHGRTGSYEQYF.

This clonotype showed up many times. The rearrangement joins TRBV24-1 to TRBJ1-1; 9 bases agree with TRBD1. CDR1 is KGHDR, CDR2 SFDVKD, per germline. Losses at the gene ends were 7 bases for V and 5 bases for J; bases not matched to a gene: 4. The length of the CDR3 is 13 residues. CDR3 amino acids: CATRQGAITEAFF. CDR3 nucleotides: TGTGCCACCAGACAGGGGGCGATTACTGAAGCTTTCTTT.

The chain is built from TRBV6-2 or TRBV6-3 and TRBJ2-1; 15 bases fit TRBD2. Unmatched junction bases numbered 13, after V lost 7 bases and J lost 9 bases. This CDR3 has 17 residues. Germline-derived CDR1 and CDR2 are MNHEY and SVGEGT. As DNA, the CDR3 is TGTGCCAGCATTAGAGGGGAAGGGACTAGCGGGAGGTGTGAGCAGTTCTTC. It encodes CASIRGEGTSGRCEQFF.

The chain is built from TRBV6-2 or TRBV6-3 and TRBJ1-3, with D possibly being TRBD1 (5 bases). The V gene lost 2 bases and the J gene lost 4 bases, with 12 bases spanning the gap. The CDR3 runs 15 residues. The V gene's germline CDR1 is MNHEY and CDR2 SVGEGT. CDR3 loop: CASSYVGTSGNTIYF. CDR3 coding DNA: TGTGCCAGCAGTTACGTCGGGACTTCGGGAAACACCATATATTTT.

With regard to this clonotype: A far larger clone lies a single base away; this is likely a read error. The V and J genes are TRBV6-2 or TRBV6-3 and TRBJ1-1, with TRBD1 identical over 9 bases. In germline, CDR1 is MNHEY, CDR2 SVGEGT. The CDR3 is 14 amino acids. The DNA for the CDR3 is TGTGCCAGCACCGTCCGGGACAGGGAGACTGAAGATTTCTTT. This encodes CASTVRDRETEDFF.

This clonotype was counted at least ten times. Mismatch with germline at one junction end may stem from a read error. The J gene is TRBJ2-7, the V gene TRBV30, with 7 nucleotides matching TRBD2. CDR1 and CDR2 from the germline V gene are GTSNPN and SVGIG (reference sequence). The CDR3 spans 13 residues. DNA for the CDR3: TGTGCCGGGAGGGCGTCCCCGATCTACGAGCAGTACTTC. The encoded protein is CAGRASPIYEQYF.

As regards this clonotype: The junction departs from the called germline gene at one end, perhaps through a read error. V is TRBV6-2 or TRBV6-3 and J is TRBJ2-2, with D possibly being TRBD2 (5 bases). This CDR3 is built from 12 residues. Germline lookup yields CDR1 MNHEY and CDR2 SVGEGT. The CDR3 bases are TGTGCCAGCACCTCCTTCCCCGGGGATCTGTTTTTT. This codes for CASTSFPGDLFF.

This clonotype was counted at least ten times. The chain joins TRBV6-1 to TRBJ1-4; no firm D call. The V gene lost 6 bases and the J gene lost 0 bases, with 8 bases spanning the gap. Germline V lookup: CDR1 MNHNS, CDR2 SASEGT. CDR3 length: 14 amino acids. CDR3 amino acids: CASRNRATNEKLFF. The CDR3 coding sequence is TGTGCCAGCAGGAACAGAGCAACTAATGAAAAACTGTTTTTT.

At least ten counts were recorded for this clonotype. The V gene is TRBV28, the J gene TRBJ2-3, with 11 bases lining up with TRBD2. With V trimmed by 5 bases and J by 4 bases, 8 bases remained unmatched. Germline assignment: CDR1 MDHEN and CDR2 SYDVKM. The CDR3 loop spans 16 amino acids. CDR3 sequence reads: CASSPYLAGGSDTQYF. In DNA form, the CDR3 reads TGTGCCAGCAGTCCATACCTAGCGGGAGGTTCAGATACGCAGTATTTT.

This clonotype was detected many times. The chain recombines TRBV15 with TRBJ1-4; TRBD1 matches 9 bases. Per the germline V gene, CDR1 is LNHNV and CDR2 is YYDKDF (reference sequence). This CDR3 is 18 amino acids long. After removal of 0 bases from V and 6 bases from J, the junction contained 11 bases not matched to a gene. The chain's CDR3 is CATSRDLSRDRVYEKLFF. DNA of the CDR3: TGTGCCACCAGCAGAGACTTATCGAGGGACAGGGTTTATGAAAAACTGTTTTTT.

In this sample, this clonotype turned up many times. A much larger clone lies one base from this, so it may be a read error. The rearrangement joins TRBV3-1 to TRBJ2-2; D not resolved. The V end was cut by 4 bases, the J end by 8 bases, with 11 bases between. Germline V gene sequence: CDR1 LGHDT, CDR2 YNNKEL (reference sequence). This CDR3 region has 13 residues. The CDR3 region is CASSPRREGELFF. CDR3 in DNA: TGTGCCAGCAGCCCACGTCGCGAAGGGGAGCTGTTTTTT.

This clonotype was found many times. The chain recombines TRBV5-1 with TRBJ1-1; the D is unclear. This CDR3 is built from 15 residues. CDR1 and CDR2 from the germline V gene are SGHRS and YFSETQ. Deletions cut 4 bases from V and 3 bases from J, with 16 bases between. The CDR3 here is CASSRTDLGYTEAFF. In nucleotides, the CDR3 is TGCGCCAGCAGCCGGACGGACCTAGGGTACACTGAAGCTTTCTTT.

The rearrangement uses TRBV2 and TRBJ2-1; D is unclear. V lost 2 bases and J lost 10, with 12 bases in between. The V gene's germline CDR1 is SNHLY and CDR2 FYNNEI. CDR3 length equals 13 residues. The CDR3 protein is CASSENLPPEQFF. CDR3 DNA: TGTGCCAGCAGTGAAAACCTCCCCCCAGAGCAGTTCTTC.

This clonotype showed up many times. In DNA, the CDR3 is TGTGCTAGTGGTCCCGGTGCCCACTCAGGCGGAGAGACCCAGTACTTC. Protein: CASGPGAHSGGETQYF. J is TRBJ2-5 and V is TRBV12-5; D not resolved. Germline CDR1 is LGHNT and CDR2 is FRNRAP. V lost 5 bases to trimming and J lost 4 bases, with 20 bases between them. The CDR3 is 16 amino acids.

This clonotype came up a few times. With only one base between it and a far larger clone, this is likely a read error. V usage is TRBV6-9 and J usage is TRBJ2-7, with 9 bases fitting TRBD1. J lost 7 bases, V lost 1 base, and 23 bases had no gene match. The CDR3 runs to 20 residues. Germline V gives CDR1 MNHGY, CDR2 SVAAGI. DNA of the CDR3: TGTGCCAGCAGTTATTATGCCCCGGGACAGGGCCCCCAGTCCCCTTTGGAGCAGTACTTC. It yields the protein CASSYYAPGQGPQSPLEQYF.

This clonotype was seen many times. CDR3 residues: CAWGSRGPTGELFF. In DNA form, the CDR3 reads TGTGCCTGGGGCTCCCGGGGGCCCACCGGGGAGCTGTTTTTT. This chain links TRBV30 with TRBJ2-2; D is tentatively TRBD1 or TRBD2 (6 bases each). Trimming removed 5 bases from V and 4 bases from J, with 14 bases in between. Germline CDR1 is GTSNPN and CDR2 is SVGIG (reference sequence). The CDR3 runs 14 residues.

This clonotype was counted only a few times. This may stem from a read error, because a much larger clone lies one nucleotide away. CDR3 amino acids: CASSVRGTISYNEQFF. For the CDR3, the DNA is TGTGCCAGCAGCGTCCGGGGCACGATCTCCTACAATGAGCAGTTCTTC. V gene TRBV9 combines with J gene TRBJ2-1; TRBD1 or TRBD2 may be the D gene (5 bases each). V was pared by 2 bases and J by 0 bases, with 12 bases between. CDR3 length: 16 amino acids. Germline V gives CDR1 SGDLS, CDR2 YYNGEE.

This clonotype was counted at least ten times. The J gene is TRBJ2-1, the V gene TRBV3-1, with 8 bases fitting TRBD2. Per the germline V gene, CDR1 is LGHDT and CDR2 is YNNKEL (reference sequence). The CDR3 is made up of 14 amino acids. The V gene end was trimmed by 1 base and the J gene end by 7 bases; junction bases not matched to a gene: 3. CDR3: CASSQGTSSNEQFF. The CDR3 nucleotides are TGTGCCAGCAGCCAAGGGACTAGCTCAAATGAGCAGTTCTTC.

This clonotype was observed at least ten times. The chain is built from TRBV5-5 and TRBJ2-3; D remains unclear. Per germline, CDR1 SGHKS and CDR2 YYEKEE (reference sequence). This CDR3 comprises 14 residues. The V and J ends lost 7 bases and 0 bases respectively, with 12 bases between them. The CDR3: CASFSLSSTDTQYF. The DNA of the CDR3 is TGTGCCAGCTTTTCTCTTTCTAGCACAGATACGCAGTATTTT.

This clonotype has a count of ten or more. J is TRBJ1-5 and V is TRBV9; D remains ambiguous. Trimming left V 0 bases short and J 2 bases short, with 6 bases between. The CDR3 runs to 14 residues. CDR1 SGDLS and CDR2 YYNGEE come from the germline V gene. The CDR3 nucleotides read TGTGCCAGCAGCGTAGCGGGTGGCAATCAGCCCCAGCATTTT. This codes for CASSVAGGNQPQHF.

At least ten counts were recorded for this clonotype. The chain carries TRBV7-2 and TRBJ2-7, with a tentative D call TRBD2 (6 bases). V lost 1 base and J 1 base, leaving 14 bases between the germline ends. The germline V gene encodes CDR1 SGHTA and CDR2 FQGNSA. The CDR3 has 16 residues. CDR3 sequence: CASSLVTGGWSYEQYF. Written as DNA, the CDR3 is TGTGCCAGCAGCTTAGTTACCGGGGGATGGTCCTACGAGCAGTACTTC.

Worth noting for this clonotype: A read error is likely here: a far larger clone is one base away. V is TRBV6-8 and J is TRBJ2-3; D tentatively fits TRBD1 or TRBD2 (6 bases each). This CDR3 is 16 amino acids long. The germline V gene encodes CDR1 MNHGY and CDR2 SAAAGT. CDR3 sequence (DNA): TGTTCCAGCAATCCCGGGGGCGGCCGATACACAGATACGCAGTATTTT. The encoded protein is CSSNPGGGRYTDTQYF.